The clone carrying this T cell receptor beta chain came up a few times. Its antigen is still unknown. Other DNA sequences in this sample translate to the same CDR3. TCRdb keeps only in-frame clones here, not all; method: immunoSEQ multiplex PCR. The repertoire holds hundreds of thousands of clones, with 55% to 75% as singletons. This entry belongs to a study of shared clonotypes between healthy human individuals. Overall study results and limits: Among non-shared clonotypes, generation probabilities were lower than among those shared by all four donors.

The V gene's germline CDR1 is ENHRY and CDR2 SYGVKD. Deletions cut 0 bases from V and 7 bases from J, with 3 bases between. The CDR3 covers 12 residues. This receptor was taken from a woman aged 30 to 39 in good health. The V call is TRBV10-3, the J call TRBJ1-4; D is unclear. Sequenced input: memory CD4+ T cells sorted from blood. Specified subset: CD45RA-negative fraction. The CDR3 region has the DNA TGTGCCATCAGTGAGTCCGGTGAAAAACTGTTTTTT. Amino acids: CAISESGEKLFF.